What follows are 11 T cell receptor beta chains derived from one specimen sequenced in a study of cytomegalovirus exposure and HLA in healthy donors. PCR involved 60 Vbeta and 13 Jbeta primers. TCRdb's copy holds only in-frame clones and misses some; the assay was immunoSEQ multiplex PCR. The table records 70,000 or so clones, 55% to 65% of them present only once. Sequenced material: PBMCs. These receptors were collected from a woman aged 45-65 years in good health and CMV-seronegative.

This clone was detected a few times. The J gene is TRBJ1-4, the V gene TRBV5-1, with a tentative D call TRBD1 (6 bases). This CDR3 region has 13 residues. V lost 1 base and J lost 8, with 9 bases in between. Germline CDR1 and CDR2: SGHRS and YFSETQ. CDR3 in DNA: TGCGCCAGCAGCTTGTGGCAGGGGGAAAAACTGTTTTTT. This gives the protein CASSLWQGEKLFF.

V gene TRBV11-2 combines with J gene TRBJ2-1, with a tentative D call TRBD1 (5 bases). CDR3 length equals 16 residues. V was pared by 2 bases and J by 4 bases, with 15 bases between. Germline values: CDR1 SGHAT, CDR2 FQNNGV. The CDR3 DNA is TGTGCCAGCAGCTTAATACGGCATCAGGGATACAATGAGCAGTTCTTC. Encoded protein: CASSLIRHQGYNEQFF.

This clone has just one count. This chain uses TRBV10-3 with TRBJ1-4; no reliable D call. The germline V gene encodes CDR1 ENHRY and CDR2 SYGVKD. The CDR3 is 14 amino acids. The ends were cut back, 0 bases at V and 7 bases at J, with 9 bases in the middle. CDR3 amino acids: CAISESVRGEKLFF. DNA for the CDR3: TGTGCCATCAGTGAGTCAGTGCGCGGTGAAAAACTGTTTTTT.

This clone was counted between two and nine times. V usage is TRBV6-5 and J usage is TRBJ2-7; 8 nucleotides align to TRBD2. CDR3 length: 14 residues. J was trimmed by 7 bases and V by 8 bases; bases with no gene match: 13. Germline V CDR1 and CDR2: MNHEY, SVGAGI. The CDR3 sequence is CASCSLGLVKEQYF. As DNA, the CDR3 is TGTGCCAGCTGTTCATTGGGACTAGTGAAAGAGCAGTACTTC.

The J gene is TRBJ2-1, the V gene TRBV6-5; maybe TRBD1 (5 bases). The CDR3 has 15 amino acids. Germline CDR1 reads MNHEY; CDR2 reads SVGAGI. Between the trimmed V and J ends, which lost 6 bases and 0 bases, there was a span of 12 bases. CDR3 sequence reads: CASRPDSLSYNEQFF. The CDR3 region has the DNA TGTGCCAGCAGACCCGACAGCCTCTCCTACAATGAGCAGTTCTTC.

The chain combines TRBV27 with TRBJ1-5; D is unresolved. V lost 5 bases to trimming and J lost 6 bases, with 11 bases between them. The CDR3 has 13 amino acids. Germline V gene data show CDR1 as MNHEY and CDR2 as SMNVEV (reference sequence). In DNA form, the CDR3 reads TGTGCCAGCAGTCCGGGAGGCGGTCAGCCCCAGCATTTT. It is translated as CASSPGGGQPQHF.

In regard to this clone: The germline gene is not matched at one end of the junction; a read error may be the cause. The CDR3 sequence is CASSSRGGGEQLFF. CDR3 bases: TGCGCCAGCAGCTCCCGCGGCGGCGGTGAACAACTGTTTTTT. The chain employs TRBV5-1 and TRBJ1-4; D is unresolved. CDR1 and CDR2 (germline): SGHRS, YFSETQ. This CDR3 comprises 14 residues.

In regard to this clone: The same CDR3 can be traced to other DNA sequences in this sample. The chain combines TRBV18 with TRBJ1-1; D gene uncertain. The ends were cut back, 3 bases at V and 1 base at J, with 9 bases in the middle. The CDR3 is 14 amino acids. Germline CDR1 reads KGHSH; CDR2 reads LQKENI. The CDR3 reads CASSPAGGNTEAFF. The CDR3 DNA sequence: TGTGCCAGCTCACCCGCAGGTGGGAACACTGAAGCTTTCTTT.

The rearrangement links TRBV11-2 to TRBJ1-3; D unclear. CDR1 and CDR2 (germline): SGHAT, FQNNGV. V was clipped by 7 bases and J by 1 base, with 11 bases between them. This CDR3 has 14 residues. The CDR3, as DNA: TGTGCCAGCACCCCGCGGCAATCTGGAAACACCATATATTTT. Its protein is CASTPRQSGNTIYF.

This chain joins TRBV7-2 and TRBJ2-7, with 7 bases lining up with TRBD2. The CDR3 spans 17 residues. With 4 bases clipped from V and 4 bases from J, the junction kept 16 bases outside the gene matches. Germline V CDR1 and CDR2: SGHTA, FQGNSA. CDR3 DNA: TGTGCCAGCAGCTCCCCTCTACCTAGCGGAGTGGGATACGAGCAGTACTTC. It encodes CASSSPLPSGVGYEQYF. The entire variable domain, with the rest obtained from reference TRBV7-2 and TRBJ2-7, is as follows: GAGVSQSPSNKVTEKGKDVELRCDPISGHTALYWYRQSLGQGLEFLIYFQGNSAPDKSGLPSDRFSAERTGGSVSTLTIQRTQQEDSAVYLCASSSPLPSGVGYEQYFGPGTRLTVT.

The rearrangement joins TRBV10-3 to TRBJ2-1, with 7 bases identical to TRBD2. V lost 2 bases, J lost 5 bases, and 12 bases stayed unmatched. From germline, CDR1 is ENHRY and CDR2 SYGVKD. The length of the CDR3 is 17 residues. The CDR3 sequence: CAISEKGPAGNNNEQFF. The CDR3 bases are TGTGCCATCAGTGAGAAGGGTCCAGCGGGAAATAACAATGAGCAGTTCTTC.